The 26 T cell receptor beta chains listed next were all sequenced from one sample in a study of metastatic and nonmetastatic thyroid tumors. Thyroid surgery took place with no prior treatment in any patient. TCRdb re-called the PCR reads via MiXCR. The sample includes approximately 39,000 clones, 20% to 25% of them seen just once. Sequences were obtained from blood. These receptors all come from a female donor with papillary thyroid cancer or a benign thyroid nodule (not recorded which). Some clones in this sample may be carry-over from other donors' samples.

This clone came up many times. The V gene is TRBV5-1, the J gene TRBJ2-1, with D uncertain. V was shortened by 5 bases and J by 8 bases, with 14 bases between the two germline ends. The length of the CDR3 is 13 residues. Germline V CDR1 and CDR2: SGHRS, YFSETQ. CDR3 residues: CASRSTRGDEQFF. The DNA of the CDR3 is TGCGCCAGCAGATCCACTCGTGGCGATGAGCAGTTCTTC.

This clone was seen ten or more times. An end of the junction does not agree with germline; a read error may underlie this. The chain's CDR3 is CSTRRGNGYEQYF. The CDR3 bases are TGCAGTACTAGGCGGGGGAACGGCTACGAGCAGTACTTC. V usage is TRBV20-1 and J usage is TRBJ2-7; 7 bases map to TRBD2. Germline V gives CDR1 DFQATT, CDR2 SNEGSKA (reference sequence). CDR3 length: 13 amino acids.

This clone was counted at least ten times. The chain carries TRBV10-3 and TRBJ2-7, with D hard to call. In germline, CDR1 is ENHRY, CDR2 SYGVKD. V was cut by 2 bases and J by 5 bases, with 10 bases left in between. CDR3 length: 13 amino acids. CDR3 amino acids: CAISEPLIDEQYF. CDR3 nucleotides: TGTGCCATCAGTGAGCCCCTCATAGACGAGCAGTACTTC.

In this sample, this clone turned up many times. The same CDR3 is also encoded by other DNA sequences in this sample. The chain is built from TRBV7-2 and TRBJ2-2, with D maybe TRBD1 (6 bases). This CDR3 spans 12 amino acids. Looked up from germline, CDR1 is SGHTA and CDR2 is FQGNSA. Between the trimmed V and J ends, which lost 5 bases and 6 bases, there was a span of 7 bases. This CDR3 is CASSQGSGELFF. The DNA of the CDR3 is TGTGCCAGCAGCCAGGGGTCCGGGGAGCTGTTTTTT.

This clone was seen ten or more times. The rearrangement links TRBV11-2 to TRBJ1-1, with D tentatively TRBD1 (5 bases). The CDR3 totals 14 residues. Trimming removed 5 bases from V and 4 bases from J, with 14 bases in between. Germline CDR1 reads SGHAT; CDR2 reads FQNNGV. The chain's CDR3 is CASSPVGASTEAFF. The DNA of the CDR3 is TGTGCCAGCAGCCCCGTAGGGGCGAGCACTGAAGCTTTCTTT.

This clone was seen many times. This chain links TRBV19 with TRBJ1-1; tentatively, D is TRBD1 (5 bases). The CDR3 runs 16 residues. The V end lost 10 bases, the J end lost 1 base, and 22 bases lay between the germline ends. Germline values: CDR1 LNHDA, CDR2 SQIVND (reference sequence). The CDR3 coding sequence is TGTGCCACTTCATTAAACCTAATCGGGGGGAACACTGAAGCTTTCTTT. Encoded protein: CATSLNLIGGNTEAFF.

This clone was found many times. This rearrangement joins TRBV13 to TRBJ2-7; D gene unclear. This CDR3 has 12 amino acids. V lost 5 bases, J lost 6 bases, and 11 bases lay in between. Germline CDR1 and CDR2: PRHDT and FYEKMQ (reference sequence). CDR3 nucleotide sequence: TGTGCCAGCAGCACCAACTTGGGCGAGCAGTACTTC. It translates to CASSTNLGEQYF.

This clone appeared many times. The CDR3 bases are TGTGCCAGCAGCGACAGGGAGGTCGGGGAGCTGTTTTTT. Its protein product is CASSDREVGELFF. This sequence joins TRBV6-1 and TRBJ2-2; weak D call: TRBD1 (7 bases). With 6 bases removed from V and 7 bases from J, the gap between germline ends came to 12 bases. The CDR3 runs to 13 residues. Per germline, CDR1 MNHNS and CDR2 SASEGT.

The CDR3 DNA reads TGTGCCACTATGCCGTGGCGGGACACCAATCAGCCCCAGCATTTT. Protein product: CATMPWRDTNQPQHF. The genes are TRBV19 and TRBJ1-5, with TRBD1 as a possible D gene (6 bases). The CDR3 runs 15 residues. The germline gives CDR1 LNHDA, CDR2 SQIVND (reference sequence). With 10 bases removed from V and 3 bases from J, the gap between germline ends came to 19 bases.

Details on this clone: Other nucleotide sequences from this sample produce the same CDR3. The rearrangement links TRBV20-1 to TRBJ2-7; 10 bases agree with TRBD2. CDR3 length equals 14 residues. Germline trimming cut 5 bases from V and 0 bases from J; bases unmatched to any gene: 4. In germline, CDR1 is DFQATT, CDR2 SNEGSKA (reference sequence). CDR3: CSASRTSGSYEQYF. CDR3 DNA: TGCAGTGCTTCTCGGACTAGCGGCTCCTACGAGCAGTACTTC.

A note on this clone: Germline and junction disagree at one end, which may indicate a read error. V and J are TRBV11-1 and TRBJ2-7; unclear D gene. CDR1 is SGHAT and CDR2 is FQDESV in the germline V gene (reference sequence). The CDR3 extends over 18 amino acids. Here the CDR3 reads CASTNNPWPSGPSYDQYF. For the CDR3, the DNA is TGTGCCAGCACCAACAACCCTTGGCCTAGTGGGCCCTCCTACGATCAGTACTTC.

This clone was seen many times. The rearrangement joins TRBV6-1 to TRBJ1-4; no reliable D call. In germline, CDR1 is MNHNS, CDR2 SASEGT. The length of the CDR3 is 12 residues. Trimming pared 5 bases from V and 6 bases from J, leaving 7 bases between. CDR3 nucleotide sequence: TGTGCCAGCAGTTATACGGATGAAAAACTGTTTTTT. Translation: CASSYTDEKLFF.

This clone was counted at least ten times. The genes are TRBV15 and TRBJ1-2; a possible D gene is TRBD1 (5 bases). CDR3 length: 16 amino acids. In germline, CDR1 is LNHNV, CDR2 YYDKDF (reference sequence). The V end was cut by 1 base, the J end by 1 base, with 13 bases between. The CDR3 loop is CATSRVRGGVNYGYTF. CDR3 sequence (DNA): TGTGCCACCAGCAGAGTAAGGGGCGGTGTTAACTATGGCTACACCTTC.

This clone was counted a few times. The V gene is TRBV10-3, the J gene TRBJ2-1; D possibly corresponds to TRBD2 (5 bases). There are 13 residues in the CDR3. CDR1 and CDR2 (germline): ENHRY, SYGVKD. The ends were cut back, 9 bases at V and 4 bases at J, with 13 bases in the middle. CDR3 in amino acids: CAMAEGSYNEQFF. The CDR3 nucleotides are TGTGCCATGGCAGAGGGTTCATACAATGAGCAGTTCTTC.

Within the sample, this clone is medium-sized. The rearrangement joins TRBV6-1 to TRBJ2-7; 9 positions agree with TRBD2. This CDR3 has 14 amino acids. The V gene end was trimmed by 6 bases and the J gene end by 5 bases; junction bases not matched to a gene: 8. Looked up from germline, CDR1 is MNHNS and CDR2 is SASEGT. The CDR3 DNA sequence: TGTGCCAGCAGAGGCCTAGCGGGACCGAACGAGCAGTACTTC. It is translated as CASRGLAGPNEQYF.

This clone was seen repeatedly, ten times or more. The chain couples TRBV19 to TRBJ2-7; 9 positions match TRBD2. Per germline, CDR1 LNHDA and CDR2 SQIVND (reference sequence). The CDR3 sequence is 15 residues long. The J segment lost 1 base and the V segment lost 5 bases, leaving 6 bases of the junction unmatched. The CDR3 loop reads CASSAQAGGSYEQYF. The CDR3 bases are TGTGCCAGTAGTGCACAAGCGGGAGGTTCCTACGAGCAGTACTTC.

The sample holds a few counts of this clone. The chain uses TRBV6-1 and TRBJ1-2, with D perhaps matching TRBD1 (5 bases). The germline gives CDR1 MNHNS, CDR2 SASEGT. The CDR3 sequence is 15 residues long. V was cut by 1 base and J by 5 bases, with 14 bases left in between. The CDR3 here is CASSEDSQGWYGYTF. DNA for the CDR3: TGTGCCAGCAGTGAAGATTCGCAGGGCTGGTATGGCTACACCTTC.

The chain recombines TRBV3-1 with TRBJ1-2; D is possibly TRBD1 (6 bases). Trimming removed 4 bases at V and 0 bases at J, with 12 bases between. Germline CDR1 LGHDT, CDR2 YNNKEL (reference sequence). The CDR3 is 15 residues long. The CDR3 region has the DNA TGTGCCAGCAGCCGTCTGACAGGAACTAACTATGGCTACACCTTC. The encoded protein is CASSRLTGTNYGYTF.

This chain uses TRBV27 with TRBJ1-2; possible D gene TRBD1, 5 bases. V lost 3 bases and J 11 bases, leaving 16 bases between the germline ends. The germline V gene has CDR1 MNHEY and CDR2 SMNVEV (reference sequence). This CDR3 has 13 amino acids. The CDR3 is CASSFSGREGYTF. DNA for the CDR3: TGTGCCAGCAGTTTCAGCGGCCGCGAGGGGTACACCTTC.

This clone was observed a handful of times. A read error may explain this, as a much larger clone is one base away. The chain combines TRBV29-1 with TRBJ2-7; tentative D call: TRBD1 (6 bases). Germline V gene lookup returns CDR1 SQVTM and CDR2 ANQGSEA. The ends were cut back, 0 bases at V and 6 bases at J, with 12 bases in the middle. The CDR3 is 13 residues long. CDR3: CSVEEAGESEQYF. The CDR3 DNA reads TGCAGCGTTGAAGAAGCAGGGGAATCCGAGCAGTACTTC.

This clone was detected ten times or more. The chain joins TRBV28 to TRBJ1-1; D remains ambiguous. This CDR3 region has 11 residues. The V and J ends lost 10 bases and 4 bases respectively, with 10 bases between them. Germline V gives CDR1 MDHEN, CDR2 SYDVKM. The CDR3 loop reads CATRIPTEAFF. The DNA for the CDR3 is TGTGCCACCAGAATTCCCACTGAAGCTTTCTTT.

The gene calls are TRBV20-1 and TRBJ2-7; 9 bases agree with TRBD1. CDR3 length equals 15 residues. Germline CDR1 DFQATT, CDR2 SNEGSKA (reference sequence). V shed 3 bases and J 0 bases; nucleotides not matched to a gene: 6. CDR3 bases: TGCAGTGCTAGGGGGGACAGGGCTCGCTCCTACGAGCAGTACTTC. Translating gives CSARGDRARSYEQYF.

This clone was seen ten or more times. The chain links TRBV24-1 to TRBJ2-7; D is ambiguous. The CDR3 is 15 residues long. Trimming took off 4 bases at V and 5 bases at J, with 17 bases between the two ends. Per the germline V gene, CDR1 is KGHDR and CDR2 is SFDVKD. The CDR3 here is CATSDPRASGDEQYF. The CDR3 DNA follows: TGTGCCACCAGTGACCCTAGGGCATCTGGGGACGAGCAGTACTTC.

Only a few counts were recorded for this clone. This chain links TRBV11-2 with TRBJ2-7; possible D gene TRBD2, 6 bases. CDR3 size: 14 residues. Germline values: CDR1 SGHAT, CDR2 FQNNGV. The V end lost 4 bases, the J end lost 2 bases, and 12 bases lay between the germline ends. CDR3 DNA: TGTGCCAGCAGCTCCGACGGGGGAACCTACGAGCAGTACTTC. Encoded protein: CASSSDGGTYEQYF.

This clone turned up a few times. A single base separates this from a much larger clone, so it may be a read error. The genes are TRBV2 and TRBJ2-5; maybe TRBD2 (5 bases). CDR1 and CDR2 from the germline V gene are SNHLY and FYNNEI. The germline V and J ends were trimmed by 4 bases and 5 bases, with 14 bases remaining between them. The CDR3 is made up of 14 amino acids. This chain's CDR3 is CASSGTGPGETQYF. The CDR3 DNA reads TGTGCCAGCAGTGGGACTGGACCCGGGGAGACCCAGTACTTC.

The chain recombines TRBV2 with TRBJ1-5; TRBD1 agrees at 7 bases. V dropped 5 bases and J dropped 2; count of bases not matched to a gene: 6. Germline CDR1 and CDR2: SNHLY and FYNNEI. The CDR3 contains 15 residues. The CDR3 loop reads CASSSRTGGNQPQHF. The CDR3 nucleotides are TGTGCCAGCAGTTCCAGGACAGGCGGCAATCAGCCCCAGCATTTT.